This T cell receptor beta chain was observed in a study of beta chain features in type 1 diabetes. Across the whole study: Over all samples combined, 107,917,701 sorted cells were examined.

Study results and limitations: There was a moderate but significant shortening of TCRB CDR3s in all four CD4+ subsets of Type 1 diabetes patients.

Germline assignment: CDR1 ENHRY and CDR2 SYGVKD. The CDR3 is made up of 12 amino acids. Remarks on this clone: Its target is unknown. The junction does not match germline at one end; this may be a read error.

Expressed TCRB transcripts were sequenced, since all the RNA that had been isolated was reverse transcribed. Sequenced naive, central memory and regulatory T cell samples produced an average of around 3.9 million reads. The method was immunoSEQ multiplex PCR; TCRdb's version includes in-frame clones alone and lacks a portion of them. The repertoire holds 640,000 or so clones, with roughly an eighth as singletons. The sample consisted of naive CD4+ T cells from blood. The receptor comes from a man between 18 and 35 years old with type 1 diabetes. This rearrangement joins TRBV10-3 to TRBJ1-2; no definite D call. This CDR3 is CAISDSSGRWAF. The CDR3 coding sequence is TGTGCCATCAGTGACTCCTCAGGACGATGGGCCTTC.